Included here is one T cell receptor beta chain sequence, with context. This entry belongs to a study of cytomegalovirus exposure and HLA in healthy donors. Germline values: CDR1 SGHRS, CDR2 YFSETQ. This CDR3 spans 13 amino acids. V dropped 4 bases and J dropped 3 bases, with 10 bases sitting between them. The assay was immunoSEQ multiplex PCR, and TCRdb's table has in-frame clones only and misses some. The sample comprises about 360,000 clones, roughly 88% of which are singletons, and 0.65% to 0.95% rests with the top ten. The TCR sequence derives from a woman between 18 and 29 years old in good health and CMV-seronegative. Material: PBMCs. The V and J genes are TRBV5-1 and TRBJ2-5; D is unresolved. CDR3 region: CASSPRPEETQYF. CDR3 bases: TGCGCCAGCAGCCCGCGTCCGGAAGAGACCCAGTACTTC.